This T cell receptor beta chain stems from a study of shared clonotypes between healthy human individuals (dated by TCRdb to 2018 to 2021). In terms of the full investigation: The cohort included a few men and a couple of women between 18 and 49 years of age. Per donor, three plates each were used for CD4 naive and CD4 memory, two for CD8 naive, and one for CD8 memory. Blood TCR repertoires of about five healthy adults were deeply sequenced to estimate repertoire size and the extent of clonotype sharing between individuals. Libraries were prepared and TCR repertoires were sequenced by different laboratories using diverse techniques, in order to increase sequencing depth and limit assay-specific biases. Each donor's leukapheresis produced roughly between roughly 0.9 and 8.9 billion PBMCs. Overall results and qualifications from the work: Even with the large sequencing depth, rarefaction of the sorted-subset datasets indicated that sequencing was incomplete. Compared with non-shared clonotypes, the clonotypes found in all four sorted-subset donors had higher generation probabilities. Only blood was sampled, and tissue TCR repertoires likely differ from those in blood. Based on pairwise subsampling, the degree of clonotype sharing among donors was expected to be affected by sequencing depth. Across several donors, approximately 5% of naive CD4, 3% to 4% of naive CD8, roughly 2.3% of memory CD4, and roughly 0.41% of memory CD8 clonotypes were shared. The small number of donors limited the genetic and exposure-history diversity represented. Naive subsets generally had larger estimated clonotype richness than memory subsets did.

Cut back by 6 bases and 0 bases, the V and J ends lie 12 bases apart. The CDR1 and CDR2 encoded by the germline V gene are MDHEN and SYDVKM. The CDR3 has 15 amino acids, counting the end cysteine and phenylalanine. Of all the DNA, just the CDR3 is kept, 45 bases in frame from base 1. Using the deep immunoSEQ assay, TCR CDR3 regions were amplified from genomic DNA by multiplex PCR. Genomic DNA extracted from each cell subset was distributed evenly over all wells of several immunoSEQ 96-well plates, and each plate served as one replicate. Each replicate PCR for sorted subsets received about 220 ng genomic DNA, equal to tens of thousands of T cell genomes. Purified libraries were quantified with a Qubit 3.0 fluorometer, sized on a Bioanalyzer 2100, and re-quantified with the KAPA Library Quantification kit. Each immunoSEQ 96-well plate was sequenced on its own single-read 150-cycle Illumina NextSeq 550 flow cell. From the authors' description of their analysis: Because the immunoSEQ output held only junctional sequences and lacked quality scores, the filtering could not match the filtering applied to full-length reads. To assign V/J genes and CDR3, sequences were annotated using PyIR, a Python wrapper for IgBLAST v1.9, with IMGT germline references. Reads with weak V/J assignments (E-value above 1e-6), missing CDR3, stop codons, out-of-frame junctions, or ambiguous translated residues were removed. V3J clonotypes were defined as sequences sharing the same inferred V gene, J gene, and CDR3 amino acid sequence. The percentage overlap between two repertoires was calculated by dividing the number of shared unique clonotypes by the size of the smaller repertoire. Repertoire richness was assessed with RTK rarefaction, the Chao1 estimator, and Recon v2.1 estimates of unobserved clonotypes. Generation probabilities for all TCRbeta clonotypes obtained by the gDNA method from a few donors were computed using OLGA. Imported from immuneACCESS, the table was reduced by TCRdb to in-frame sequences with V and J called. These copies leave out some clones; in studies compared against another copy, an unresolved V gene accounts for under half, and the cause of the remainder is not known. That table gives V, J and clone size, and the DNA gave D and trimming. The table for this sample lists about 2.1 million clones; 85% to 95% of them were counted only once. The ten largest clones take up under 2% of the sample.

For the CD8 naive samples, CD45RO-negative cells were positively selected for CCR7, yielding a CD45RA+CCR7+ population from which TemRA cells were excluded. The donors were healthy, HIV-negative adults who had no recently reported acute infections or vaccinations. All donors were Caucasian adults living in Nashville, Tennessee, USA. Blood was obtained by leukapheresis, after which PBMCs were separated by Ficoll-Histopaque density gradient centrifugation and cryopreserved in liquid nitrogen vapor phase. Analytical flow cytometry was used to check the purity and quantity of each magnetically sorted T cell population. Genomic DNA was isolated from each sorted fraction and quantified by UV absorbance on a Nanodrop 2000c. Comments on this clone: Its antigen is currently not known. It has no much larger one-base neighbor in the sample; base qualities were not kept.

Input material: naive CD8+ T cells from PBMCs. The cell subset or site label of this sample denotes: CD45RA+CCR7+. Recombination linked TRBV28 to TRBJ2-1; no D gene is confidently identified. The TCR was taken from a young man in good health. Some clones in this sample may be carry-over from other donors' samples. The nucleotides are TGTGCCAGCAGAATGACAAGGAGCTCCTACAATGAGCAGTTCTTC. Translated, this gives CASRMTRSSYNEQFF.